This TCR beta chain was captured in a study of cytomegalovirus exposure and HLA in healthy donors. With V trimmed by 4 bases and J by 3 bases, 6 bases remained unmatched. The CDR3 spans 15 residues. Germline assignment: CDR1 SGHAT and CDR2 FQNNGV. A single count supports this clone. Primers for the PCR totalled 60 Vbeta and 13 Jbeta. Clones were sequenced by immunoSEQ multiplex PCR, and TCRdb holds only the in-frame ones, with some missing. Of about 130,000 clones listed, approximately 75% are singletons. The chain carries TRBV11-2 and TRBJ1-2, with 9 bases matching TRBD1. The receptor's source is a male donor in good health and CMV-seronegative. Sample: PBMCs. The CDR3, as DNA: TGTGCCAGCAGCTCCCCGGACAGGGGCGACTATGGCTACACCTTC. It encodes CASSSPDRGDYGYTF.